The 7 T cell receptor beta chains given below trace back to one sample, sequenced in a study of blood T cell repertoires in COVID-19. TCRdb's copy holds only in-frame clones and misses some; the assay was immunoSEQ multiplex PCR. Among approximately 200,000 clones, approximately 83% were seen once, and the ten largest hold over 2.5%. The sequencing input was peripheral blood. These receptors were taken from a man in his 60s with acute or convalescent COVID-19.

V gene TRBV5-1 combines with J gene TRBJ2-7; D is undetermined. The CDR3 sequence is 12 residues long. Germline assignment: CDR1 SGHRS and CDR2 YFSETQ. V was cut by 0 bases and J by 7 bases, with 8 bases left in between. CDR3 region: CASSLASREQYF. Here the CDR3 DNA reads TGCGCCAGCAGCTTGGCCTCGCGGGAGCAGTACTTC.

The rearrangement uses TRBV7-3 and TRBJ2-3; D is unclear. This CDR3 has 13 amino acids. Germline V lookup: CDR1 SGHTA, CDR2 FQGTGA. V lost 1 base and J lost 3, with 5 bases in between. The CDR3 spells CASSLKETDTQYF. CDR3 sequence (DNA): TGTGCCAGCAGCTTAAAGGAGACAGATACGCAGTATTTT.

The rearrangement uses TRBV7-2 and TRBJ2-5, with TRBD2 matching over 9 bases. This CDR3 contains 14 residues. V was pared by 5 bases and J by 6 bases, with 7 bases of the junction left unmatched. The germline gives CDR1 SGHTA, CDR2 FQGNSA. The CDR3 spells CASSHSGREKTQYF. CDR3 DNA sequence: TGTGCCAGCAGCCATAGCGGGAGAGAGAAGACCCAGTACTTC.

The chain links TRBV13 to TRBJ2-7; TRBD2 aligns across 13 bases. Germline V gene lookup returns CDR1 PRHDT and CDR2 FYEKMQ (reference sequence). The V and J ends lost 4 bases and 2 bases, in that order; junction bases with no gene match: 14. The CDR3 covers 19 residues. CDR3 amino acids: CASSYTSGRDWFGAYEQYF. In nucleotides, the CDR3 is TGTGCCAGCAGCTACACTAGCGGGAGGGATTGGTTCGGGGCCTACGAGCAGTACTTC. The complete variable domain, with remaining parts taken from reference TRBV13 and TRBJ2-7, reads AAGVIQSPRHLIKEKRETATLKCYPIPRHDTVYWYQQGPGQDPQFLISFYEKMQSDKGSIPDRFSAQQFSDYHSELNMSSLELGDSALYFCASSYTSGRDWFGAYEQYFGPGTRLTVT.

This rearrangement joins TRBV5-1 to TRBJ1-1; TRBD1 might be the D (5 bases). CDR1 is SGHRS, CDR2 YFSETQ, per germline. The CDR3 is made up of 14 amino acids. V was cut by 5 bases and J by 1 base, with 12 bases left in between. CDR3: CASSTQGANTEAFF. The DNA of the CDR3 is TGCGCCAGCAGTACCCAGGGTGCGAACACTGAAGCTTTCTTT.

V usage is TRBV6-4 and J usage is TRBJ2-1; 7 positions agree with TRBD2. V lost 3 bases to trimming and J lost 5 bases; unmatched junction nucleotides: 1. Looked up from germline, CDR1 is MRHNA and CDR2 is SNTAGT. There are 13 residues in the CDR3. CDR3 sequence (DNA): TGTGCCAGCAGTGAGCGGGAGCACAATGAGCAGTTCTTC. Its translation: CASSEREHNEQFF.

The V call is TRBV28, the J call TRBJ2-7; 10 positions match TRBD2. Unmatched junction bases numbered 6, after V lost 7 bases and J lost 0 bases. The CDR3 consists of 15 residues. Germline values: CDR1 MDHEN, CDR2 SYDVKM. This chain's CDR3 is CASTLAGVSSYEQYF. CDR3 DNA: TGTGCCAGCACGCTAGCGGGAGTCAGCTCCTACGAGCAGTACTTC.